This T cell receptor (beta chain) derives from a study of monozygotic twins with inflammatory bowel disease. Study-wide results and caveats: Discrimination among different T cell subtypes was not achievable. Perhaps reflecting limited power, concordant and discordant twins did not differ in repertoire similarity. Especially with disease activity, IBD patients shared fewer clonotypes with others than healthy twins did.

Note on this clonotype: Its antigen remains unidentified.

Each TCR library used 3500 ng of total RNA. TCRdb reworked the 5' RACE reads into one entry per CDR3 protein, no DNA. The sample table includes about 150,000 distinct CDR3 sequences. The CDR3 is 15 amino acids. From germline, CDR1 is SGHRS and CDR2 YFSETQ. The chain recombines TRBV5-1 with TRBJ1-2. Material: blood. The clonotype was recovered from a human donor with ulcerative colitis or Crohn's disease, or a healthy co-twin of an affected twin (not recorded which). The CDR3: CASSLTASLSYGYTF.